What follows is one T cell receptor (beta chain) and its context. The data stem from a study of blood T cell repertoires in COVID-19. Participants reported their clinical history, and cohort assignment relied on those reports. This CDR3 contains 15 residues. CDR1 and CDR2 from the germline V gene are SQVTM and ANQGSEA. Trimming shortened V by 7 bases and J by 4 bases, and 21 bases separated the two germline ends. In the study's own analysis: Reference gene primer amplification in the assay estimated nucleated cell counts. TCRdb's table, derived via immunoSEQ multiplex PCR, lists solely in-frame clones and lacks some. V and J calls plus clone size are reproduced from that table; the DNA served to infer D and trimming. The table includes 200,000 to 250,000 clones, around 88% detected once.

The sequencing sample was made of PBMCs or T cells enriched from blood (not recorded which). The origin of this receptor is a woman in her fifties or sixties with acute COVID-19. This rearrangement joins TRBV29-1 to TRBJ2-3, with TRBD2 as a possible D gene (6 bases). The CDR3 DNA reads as TGCAGCGCCCCGGGACTCGGTCAGTCGTCAGATACGCAGTATTTT. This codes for CSAPGLGQSSDTQYF.